This T cell receptor (beta chain) was recorded in a study of blood T cell repertoires in COVID-19. The CDR3 is made up of 14 amino acids. CDR1 is LNHDA, CDR2 SQIVND, per germline (reference sequence). The V end lost 6 bases, the J end lost 1 base, and 10 bases lay between the germline ends. Individuals drawn from about 26 US areas were about 18 to 90 years old. The repertoire was sequenced with immunoSEQ multiplex PCR; TCRdb's copy has only in-frame clones and lacks some. The repertoire consists of around 200,000 clones, with around 89% occurring once and the leading ten covering 1.2%. Sequences were obtained from PBMCs or T cells enriched from blood (not recorded which). The chain has TRBV19 and TRBJ1-5; D gene ambiguous. This clonotype originated in a man younger than 45 who had recovered from COVID-19. The CDR3 reads CASRLYSSNQPQHF. In DNA, the CDR3 is TGTGCCAGTAGACTCTACAGCAGCAATCAGCCCCAGCATTTT.